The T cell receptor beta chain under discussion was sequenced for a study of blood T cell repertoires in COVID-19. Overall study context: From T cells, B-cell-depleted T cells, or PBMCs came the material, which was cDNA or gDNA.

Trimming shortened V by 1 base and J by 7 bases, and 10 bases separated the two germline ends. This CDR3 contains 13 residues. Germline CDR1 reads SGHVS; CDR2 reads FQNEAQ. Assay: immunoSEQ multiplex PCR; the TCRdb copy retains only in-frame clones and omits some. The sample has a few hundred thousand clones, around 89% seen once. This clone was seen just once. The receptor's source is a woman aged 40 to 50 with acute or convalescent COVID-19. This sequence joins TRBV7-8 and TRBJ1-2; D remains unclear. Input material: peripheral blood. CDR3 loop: CASSLGGPPGYTF. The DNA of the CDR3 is TGTGCCAGCAGCTTAGGTGGGCCCCCTGGCTACACCTTC.